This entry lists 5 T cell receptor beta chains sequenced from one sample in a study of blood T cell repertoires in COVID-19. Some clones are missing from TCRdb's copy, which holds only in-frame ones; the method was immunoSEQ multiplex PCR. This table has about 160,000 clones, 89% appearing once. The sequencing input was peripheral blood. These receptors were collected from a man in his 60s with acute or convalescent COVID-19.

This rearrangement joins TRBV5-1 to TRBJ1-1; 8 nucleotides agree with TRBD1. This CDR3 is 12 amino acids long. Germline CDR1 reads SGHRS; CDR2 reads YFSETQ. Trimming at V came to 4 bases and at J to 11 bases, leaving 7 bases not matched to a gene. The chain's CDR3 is CASSGDRGKAFF. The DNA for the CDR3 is TGCGCCAGCAGCGGCGACAGGGGAAAGGCTTTCTTT.

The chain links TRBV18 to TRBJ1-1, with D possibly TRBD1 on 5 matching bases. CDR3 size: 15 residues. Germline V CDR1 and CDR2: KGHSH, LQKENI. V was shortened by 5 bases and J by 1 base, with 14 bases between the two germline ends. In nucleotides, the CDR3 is TGTGCCAGCTCAACGATCACACAGGCGAACACTGAAGCTTTCTTT. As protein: CASSTITQANTEAFF.

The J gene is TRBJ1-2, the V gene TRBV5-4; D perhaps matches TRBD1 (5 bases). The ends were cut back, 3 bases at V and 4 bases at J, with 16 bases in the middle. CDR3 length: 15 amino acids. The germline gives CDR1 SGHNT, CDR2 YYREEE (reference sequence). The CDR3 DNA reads TGTGCCAGCAGCTCCCCTAGGGGAACCTCCTATGGCTACACCTTC. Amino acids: CASSSPRGTSYGYTF.

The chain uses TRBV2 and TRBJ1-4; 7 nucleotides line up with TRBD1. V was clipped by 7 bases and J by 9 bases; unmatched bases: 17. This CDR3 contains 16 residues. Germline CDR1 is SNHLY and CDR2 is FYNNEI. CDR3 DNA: TGTGCCAGCAAGACTTTGAACAGGGGCGGTAGCCAAAAACTGTTTTTT. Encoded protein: CASKTLNRGGSQKLFF. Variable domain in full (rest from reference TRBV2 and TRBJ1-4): EPEVTQTPSHQVTQMGQEVILRCVPISNHLYFYWYRQILGQKVEFLVSFYNNEISEKSEIFDDQFSVERPDGSNFTLKIRSTKLEDSAMYFCASKTLNRGGSQKLFFGSGTQLSVL.

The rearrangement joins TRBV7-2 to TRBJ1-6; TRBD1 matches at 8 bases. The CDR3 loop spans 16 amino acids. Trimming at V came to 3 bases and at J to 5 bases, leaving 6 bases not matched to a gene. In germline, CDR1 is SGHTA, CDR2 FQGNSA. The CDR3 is CASSLYMTGDNSPLHF. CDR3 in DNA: TGTGCCAGCAGCTTGTACATGACAGGGGATAATTCACCCCTCCACTTT.